Listed below are T cell receptor beta chains from one sample, sequenced in a study of shared clonotypes between healthy human individuals. Assay: immunoSEQ multiplex PCR; the TCRdb copy retains only in-frame clones and omits some. The table lists around 1,900,000 clones, about 93% of them singletons. Sequencing input: naive CD8+ T cells from PBMCs. These receptors all come from a man aged 18 to 30 in good health. Some clones in this sample may be carry-over from other donors' samples. The CDR3 runs from the conserved cysteine through the conserved F or W. The order of the fields is clone size, CDR3 length, D gene, V gene, J gene, CDR3 protein, CDR3 DNA. A D gene is named only where the DNA matches it firmly. Size is omitted from some rows. Given values are once, few, many or a class for expanded clones.

>NA|15|TRBD2|TRBV7-6|TRBJ2-5
CASSLIAGARKTQYF
TGTGCCAGCAGCTTAATAGCGGGGGCTAGAAAGACCCAGTACTTC
>NA|14|TRBD2|TRBV4-1|TRBJ2-5
CASGTSVAQETQYF
TGCGCCAGCGGGACTAGCGTCGCGCAAGAGACCCAGTACTTC
>NA|14|NA|TRBV29-1|TRBJ2-1
CSVEGVSSYNEQFF
TGCAGCGTTGAGGGGGTCAGCTCCTACAATGAGCAGTTCTTC
>NA|12|NA|TRBV29-1|TRBJ1-1
CSVEGGGTEAFF
TGCAGCGTTGAGGGGGGAGGCACTGAAGCTTTCTTT
>NA|16|TRBD2|TRBV7-9|TRBJ2-1
CASNPPQRGSYNEQFF
TGTGCCAGCAACCCTCCCCAGCGGGGTTCGTACAATGAGCAGTTCTTC
>once|15|NA|TRBV9|TRBJ1-2
CASTLSGTDNYGYTF
TGTGCCAGCACCTTATCTGGGACTGATAACTATGGCTACACCTTC
>NA|14|NA|TRBV9|TRBJ1-2
CASSVLLRGGGYTF
TGTGCCAGCAGCGTACTCCTAAGGGGTGGTGGCTACACCTTC
>NA|14|NA|TRBV6-5|TRBJ2-2
CASSSLGDTGELFF
TGTGCCAGCAGTTCACTTGGGGACACCGGGGAGCTGTTTTTT
>once|12|NA|TRBV19|TRBJ2-7
CASSIGGLEQYF
TGTGCCAGTAGTATAGGCGGGCTGGAGCAGTACTTC
>NA|14|NA|TRBV6-5|TRBJ2-1
CASSPSRGYNEQFF
TGTGCCAGCAGTCCCTCCCGGGGCTACAATGAGCAGTTCTTC
>NA|13|NA|TRBV7-2|TRBJ2-2
CASSLIGPGELFF
TGTGCCAGCAGCTTAATTGGGCCCGGGGAGCTGTTTTTT
>once|16|TRBD2|TRBV14|TRBJ2-5
CASSPRGLGSLETQYF
TGTGCCAGCAGCCCTCGCGGACTAGGCTCTTTGGAGACCCAGTACTTC
>NA|15|NA|TRBV21-1|TRBJ2-2
CASGVAGGPPGELFF
TGTGCCAGCGGAGTAGCGGGAGGGCCCCCCGGGGAGCTGTTTTTT
>NA|18|TRBD2|TRBV9|TRBJ2-1
CASSPGPPEREGYNEQFF
TGTGCCAGCAGCCCTGGACCCCCGGAGCGGGAAGGGTACAATGAGCAGTTCTTC
>NA|15|TRBD2|TRBV28|TRBJ2-1
CASSLGLAAGDEQFF
TGTGCCAGCAGTCTAGGACTAGCGGCGGGGGATGAGCAGTTCTTC
>once|14|TRBD1|TRBV6-6|TRBJ2-7
CASSVDRASYEQYF
TGTGCCAGCAGTGTTGACAGGGCATCCTACGAGCAGTACTTC
>NA|14|TRBD1|TRBV7-9|TRBJ2-7
CASSLTGTGPEQYF
TGTGCCAGCAGCTTGACCGGGACAGGGCCCGAGCAGTACTTC
>NA|15|NA|TRBV6-1|TRBJ1-5
CASKLVYGNDQPQHF
TGTGCCAGCAAACTAGTTTATGGGAACGATCAGCCCCAGCATTTT
>NA|15|NA|TRBV7-2|TRBJ1-2
CASSSLRPGIYGYTF
TGTGCCAGCAGCTCCCTCCGTCCAGGTATCTATGGCTACACCTTC
>NA|13|NA|TRBV27|TRBJ1-3
CASKNPRGNTIYF
TGTGCCAGCAAAAACCCTAGGGGAAACACCATATATTTT
>NA|12|NA|TRBV28|TRBJ1-1
CASRGPGAEAFF
TGTGCCAGCAGAGGGCCTGGCGCTGAAGCTTTCTTT
>NA|13|NA|TRBV15|TRBJ1-5
CATSSGVTQPQHF
TGTGCCACCAGCTCCGGCGTCACTCAGCCCCAGCATTTT
>NA|16|NA|TRBV28|TRBJ2-7
CASSLLAPRLYDEQYF
TGTGCCAGCAGTTTATTGGCCCCCCGTCTTTACGACGAGCAGTACTTC
>NA|17|NA|TRBV4-3|TRBJ2-4
CASSQVRQTLAKNIQYF
TGCGCCAGCAGCCAAGTTCGCCAGACCCTAGCCAAAAACATTCAGTACTTC
>NA|14|NA|TRBV30|TRBJ2-7
CAWSRGQSRGEQYF
TGTGCCTGGAGCCGTGGACAGTCAAGGGGTGAGCAGTACTTC
>NA|16|NA|TRBV11-2|TRBJ2-7
CASSAPRGRGSHEQYF
TGTGCCAGCAGCGCCCCCCGGGGTAGGGGTTCCCACGAGCAGTACTTC
>NA|16|TRBD2|TRBV7-9|TRBJ2-1
CASSPSGLAGINEQFF
TGTGCCAGCAGCCCCTCGGGACTAGCGGGGATCAATGAGCAGTTCTTC
>NA|15|NA|TRBV19|TRBJ1-2
CASSITYGPDYGYTF
TGTGCCAGTAGTATAACTTACGGCCCTGACTATGGCTACACCTTC
>once|11|NA|TRBV5-5|TRBJ2-7
CASSGVLEQYF
TGTGCCAGCAGCGGAGTACTCGAGCAGTACTTC
>NA|15|NA|TRBV7-3|TRBJ2-1
CASSLPPDSGGEQFF
TGTGCCAGCAGCTTACCCCCCGACTCTGGGGGTGAGCAGTTCTTC
>once|12|NA|TRBV15|TRBJ2-7
CATSAKGYEQYF
TGTGCCACCAGTGCTAAGGGCTACGAGCAGTACTTC
>NA|15|NA|TRBV2|TRBJ2-3
CASSEALGGTDTQYF
TGTGCCAGCAGTGAAGCGCTCGGGGGCACAGATACGCAGTATTTT
>NA|15|TRBD1|TRBV19|TRBJ1-5
CASSIPDRAYQPQHF
TGTGCCAGTAGTATACCGGACAGGGCATATCAGCCCCAGCATTTT